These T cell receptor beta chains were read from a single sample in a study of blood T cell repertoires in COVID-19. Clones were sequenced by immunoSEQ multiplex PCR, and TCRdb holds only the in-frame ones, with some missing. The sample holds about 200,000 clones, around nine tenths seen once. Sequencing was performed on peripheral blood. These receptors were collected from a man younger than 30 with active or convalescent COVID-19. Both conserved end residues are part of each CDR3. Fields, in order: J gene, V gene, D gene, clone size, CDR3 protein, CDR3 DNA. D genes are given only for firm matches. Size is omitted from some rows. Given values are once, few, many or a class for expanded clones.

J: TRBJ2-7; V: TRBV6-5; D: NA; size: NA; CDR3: CASRVRAEAHEQYF; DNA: TGTGCCAGCAGGGTAAGGGCGGAGGCCCACGAGCAGTACTTC
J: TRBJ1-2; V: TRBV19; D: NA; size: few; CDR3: CASSTQGRAYGYTF; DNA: TGTGCCAGTAGTACACAGGGTCGGGCCTATGGCTACACCTTC
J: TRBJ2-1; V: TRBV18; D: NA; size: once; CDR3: CASSPSAGDNEQFF; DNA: TGTGCCAGCTCACCATCTGCAGGGGACAATGAGCAGTTCTTC
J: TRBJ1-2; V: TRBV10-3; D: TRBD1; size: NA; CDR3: CAISESGTAKIYGYTF; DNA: TGTGCCATCAGTGAGTCGGGGACAGCGAAAATCTATGGCTACACCTTC
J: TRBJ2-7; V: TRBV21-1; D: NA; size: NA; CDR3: CAEEASGSYEQYF; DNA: TGTGCCGAGGAAGCCAGCGGGAGCTACGAGCAGTACTTC
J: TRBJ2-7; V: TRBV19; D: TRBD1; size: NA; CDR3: CASSIGTGYEQYF; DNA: TGTGCCAGTAGTATAGGGACAGGGTACGAGCAGTACTTC
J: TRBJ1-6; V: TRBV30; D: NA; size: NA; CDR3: CAWSFRVGGNSPLHF; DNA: TGTGCCTGGAGCTTCAGGGTGGGGGGTAATTCACCCCTCCACTTT
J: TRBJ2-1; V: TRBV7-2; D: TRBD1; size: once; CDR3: CASSLDRGRVEQFF; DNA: TGTGCCAGCAGCTTAGACAGGGGGCGGGTTGAGCAGTTCTTC
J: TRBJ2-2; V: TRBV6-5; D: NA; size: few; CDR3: CASSSQGGLNTGELFF; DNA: TGTGCCAGCAGTTCGCAGGGAGGCCTGAACACCGGGGAGCTGTTTTTT
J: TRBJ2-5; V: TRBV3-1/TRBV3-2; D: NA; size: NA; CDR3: CASSQDLGRRIQETQYF; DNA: TGTGCCAGCAGCCAAGATTTGGGGCGTCGGATCCAAGAGACCCAGTACTTC
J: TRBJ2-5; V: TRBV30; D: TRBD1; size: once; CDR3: CAWSTRGQETQYF; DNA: TGTGCCTGGAGTACCAGGGGGCAAGAGACCCAGTACTTC
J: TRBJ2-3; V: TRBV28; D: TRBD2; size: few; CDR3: CAIHGGPGGTDTQYF; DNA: TGTGCCATCCACGGCGGGCCGGGGGGAACAGATACGCAGTATTTT
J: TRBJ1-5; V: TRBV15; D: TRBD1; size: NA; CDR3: CATSGQGPGTNQPQHF; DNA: TGTGCCACCAGCGGACAGGGTCCTGGGACCAATCAGCCCCAGCATTTT
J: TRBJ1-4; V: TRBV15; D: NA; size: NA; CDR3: CATSGRGPTNEKLFF; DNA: TGTGCCACCAGCGGCAGGGGTCCGACTAATGAAAAACTGTTTTTT
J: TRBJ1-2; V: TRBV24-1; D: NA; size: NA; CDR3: CATSDFRGRGYTF; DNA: TGTGCCACCAGTGATTTTAGGGGTCGGGGCTACACCTTC
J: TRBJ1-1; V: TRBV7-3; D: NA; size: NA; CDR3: CASSSGGNTEAFF; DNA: TGTGCCAGCTCGAGCGGGGGGAACACTGAAGCTTTCTTT
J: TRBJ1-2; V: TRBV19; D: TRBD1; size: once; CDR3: CASSLDRSYGYTF; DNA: TGTGCCAGTAGCCTGGACAGGAGCTATGGCTACACCTTC
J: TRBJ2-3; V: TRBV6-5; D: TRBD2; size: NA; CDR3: CASTKPGGTDTQYF; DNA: TGTGCCAGCACCAAACCGGGGGGGACAGATACGCAGTATTTT
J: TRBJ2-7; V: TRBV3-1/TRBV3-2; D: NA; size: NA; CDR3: CASSQASYEQYF; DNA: TGTGCCAGCAGCCAAGCATCCTACGAGCAGTACTTC
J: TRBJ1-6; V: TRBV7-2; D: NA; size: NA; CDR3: CASSLDRQGRNNSPLHF; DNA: TGTGCCAGCAGCTTAGATAGGCAGGGAAGGAATAATTCACCCCTCCACTTT
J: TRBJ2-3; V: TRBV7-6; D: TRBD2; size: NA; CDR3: CASSLGAGRTTDTQYF; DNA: TGTGCCAGCAGCTTAGGAGCGGGGCGGACCACAGATACGCAGTATTTT
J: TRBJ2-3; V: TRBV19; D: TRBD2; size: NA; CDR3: CASGPGSGRTNTQYF; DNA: TGTGCCAGCGGCCCGGGGAGCGGGAGAACGAATACGCAGTATTTT
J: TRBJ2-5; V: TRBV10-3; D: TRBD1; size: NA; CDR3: CAISEYSGTAETQYF; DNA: TGTGCCATCAGTGAGTACTCCGGGACAGCGGAGACCCAGTACTTC
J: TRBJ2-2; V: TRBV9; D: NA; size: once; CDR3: CASAGSGELFF; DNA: TGTGCCAGCGCGGGGAGCGGGGAGCTGTTTTTT